This T cell receptor beta chain was sequenced for a study of spatial heterogeneity in lung cancer. Study-wide background: Raw-read counts averaged over ten per unique TCR and UMI combination.

Each TCR cDNA molecule bore a unique molecular identifier. TCRdb redid the calling of the 5' RACE reads with MiXCR, one entry per CDR3 protein. Counted here are just under 7,500 distinct CDR3 sequences, under 7.5% occurring once; the ten biggest clones make up 8.3%. Germline V gene data show CDR1 as SNHLY and CDR2 as FYNNEI. This CDR3 comprises 12 residues. V gave up 4 bases and J gave up 6 bases; unmatched junction bases: 1. As for time point: sample taken at primary tumor resection. Unsorted whole RNA samples from tumor, nontumor lung or frozen PBMC were sequenced. By its share, this clonotype is medium-sized (0.01 to 0.1%). Its target is unknown. Study-level findings and limits: Ubiquitous and regional expanded TCR counts tracked ubiquitous and regional nonsynonymous mutations, respectively. Counts of expanded intratumoral alpha and beta TCRs tracked tumor mutation counts.

V gene TRBV2 combines with J gene TRBJ1-2, with 8 bases identical to TRBD1. The sequence was collected from a male donor with early-stage non-small cell lung cancer. The material was lung tumor tissue, obtained at surgery. In DNA, the CDR3 is TGTGCCAGCAGTGCAGGGGGCAATGGCTACACCTTC. Translated, it gives CASSAGGNGYTF.